This TCR beta chain was found in a study of glioma-infiltrating T cells after dendritic cell vaccination (dated by TCRdb to about 2016). As for the study more broadly: The cohort comprised approximately 15 glioblastoma patients from Phase I and II dendritic cell vaccination trials, 9 newly diagnosed and 6 with recurrent disease. In glioblastoma patients vaccinated with dendritic cells, deep sequencing of TCR beta CDR3 regions served to measure tumor-infiltrating lymphocyte content and to compare repertoires between tumor and blood. Survival after dendritic cell vaccination was correlated with TCR sequencing metrics, including TIL content and tumor-blood repertoire overlap. The vaccine was prepared from monocyte-derived dendritic cells that were cultured for seven to eight days with IL-4 and GM-CSF and then pulsed overnight with autologous tumor lysate. Patients received autologous tumor lysate-pulsed dendritic cell vaccination between about 2003 and 2013. Each patient was given three intradermal dendritic cell vaccine injections, spaced two weeks apart, in the arm below the axilla. Findings and caveats that apply to the study as a whole: TCR clonality showed no direct relationship with survival, which suggests that a diverse polyclonal response may be important. The response model built on TCR overlap across three groups was characterized as speculative, with prospective validation still needed. The cohort was small and heterogeneous, and full blood and tumor sets were available for few patients, with initial-recurrent tumor pairs available for even fewer patients. After dendritic cell vaccination, a higher estimated pretreatment TIL content predicted longer time to progression and longer overall survival.

Sequences MDHEN (CDR1) and SYDVKM (CDR2) are obtained from the germline V gene. V drops 4 bases and J drops 8 bases, leaving 14 bases in between. There are 14 amino acids in the CDR3, from cysteine to phenylalanine inclusive. The CDR3 DNA has 42 bases and is translated from base 1. TCRB CDR3 regions were amplified from about 2 ug genomic DNA, or all available DNA if less, using the immunoSEQ assay. The multiplex PCR employed 60 forward primers targeting TCR V beta segments and 13 reverse primers targeting J beta segments. To estimate the number of reads per starting template, synthetic control templates were added to each sample at limiting dilution. The Illumina HiSeq System generated sequencing reads of 87 bp. On the study's bioinformatics: To remove PCR and sequencing errors, closely related sequences were merged with a nearest neighbor algorithm. TCR overlap was measured as the percentage of unique tumor TCR beta sequences also present in the same patient's peripheral blood. Here the immuneACCESS table is served through TCRdb, limited to in-frame sequences with V and J called. Missing clones are a known gap in these copies; in checked studies unresolved V genes cover under half, and the rest lacks a known reason. V, J and clone size are taken as reported in that table, and D and trimming were inferred from the DNA itself. This sample has about 90,000 clones in its table, and 85% of those were observed once. Jointly, the top ten make up 2.5% to 3.5% of the sample.

Patients were selected on the basis of adequate residual fresh-frozen tumor tissue and more than two years of available survival data. Although molecular status otherwise differed among the glioblastoma patients, no patient had an isocitrate dehydrogenase mutation. PBMC collection took place before vaccination, two weeks after the third vaccination, and at tumor progression if progression occurred. The Qiagen DNeasy Blood extraction Kit was used to extract genomic DNA. On this clone itself: Its antigen target is currently unknown. It has no much larger one-base neighbor in the sample; base qualities were not kept.

Sample: blood, taken before dendritic cell vaccination. This receptor was taken from a human donor with glioblastoma. In this chain, TRBV28 is recombined with TRBJ1-4; TRBD1 is perhaps the D gene, given 5 matching bases. The CDR3 amino acid sequence is: CASSSQQAGEKLFF. The DNA reads TGTGCCAGCAGTTCACAACAGGCTGGGGAAAAACTGTTTTTT.